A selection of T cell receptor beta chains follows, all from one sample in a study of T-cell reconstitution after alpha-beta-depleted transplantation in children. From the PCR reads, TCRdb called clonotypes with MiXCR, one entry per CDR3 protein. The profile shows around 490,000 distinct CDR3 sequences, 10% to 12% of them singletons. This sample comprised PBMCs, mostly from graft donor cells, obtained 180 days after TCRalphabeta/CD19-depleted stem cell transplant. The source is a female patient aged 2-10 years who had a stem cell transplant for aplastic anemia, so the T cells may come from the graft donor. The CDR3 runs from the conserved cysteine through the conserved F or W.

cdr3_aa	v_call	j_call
CSAARGTNTEAFF	TRBV29-1	TRBJ1-1
CASSARDTEAFF	TRBV11-3	TRBJ1-1
CASRGSRNTEAFF	TRBV12-3/TRBV12-4	TRBJ1-1
CAISKRDTDTQYF	TRBV10-3	TRBJ2-3
CSARKAAVYEQYF	TRBV20-1	TRBJ2-7
CSAEVAEYNEQFF	TRBV20-1	TRBJ2-1
CATSIFPPDSYNEQFF	TRBV15	TRBJ2-1
CSASHPHRVATKNIQYF	TRBV20-1	TRBJ2-4
CAWRTQTSGFEQFF	TRBV30	TRBJ2-1
CSVLILVHSYEQYF	TRBV29-1	TRBJ2-7
CASSYTGTSGRGDTQYF	TRBV7-2	TRBJ2-3
CASSTDGSNQPQHF	TRBV6-1	TRBJ1-5
CASSSNRDTGELFF	TRBV7-2	TRBJ2-2
CASSLAPREGETQYF	TRBV5-1	TRBJ2-5
CASRRQGTSATNEKLFF	TRBV5-1	TRBJ1-4
CSAARREVHRQPQHF	TRBV20-1	TRBJ1-5
CASSSKVRRSRWTDTQYF	TRBV28	TRBJ2-3
CSAWGAGGPQHF	TRBV29-1	TRBJ1-5
CASSPGTVGYSNQPQHF	TRBV27	TRBJ1-5
CASSRPEGGETQYF	TRBV7-9	TRBJ2-5
CASSAARHTGELFF	TRBV7-2	TRBJ2-2
CASSRGQIDSPLHF	TRBV28	TRBJ1-6
CSAPTDQHGYTF	TRBV20-1	TRBJ1-2
CASSLGAFSGNTIYF	TRBV7-9	TRBJ1-3
CASSPGLAGSGELFF	TRBV5-1	TRBJ2-2
CASSLDYNIQYF	TRBV7-2	TRBJ2-4
CAISEGLAGEGYEQYF	TRBV10-3	TRBJ2-7
CASSATSGRRTEAFF	TRBV7-2	TRBJ1-1
CSVESPRSYEQYF	TRBV29-1	TRBJ2-7
CASASGTGRTNTEAFF	TRBV6-1	TRBJ1-1
CSVEGPRVFLREKGSVAYEQYF	TRBV29-1	TRBJ2-7
CASSRSVAVSYNEQFF	TRBV7-9	TRBJ2-1
CASSLGPGNQETQYF	TRBV5-6	TRBJ2-5
CSVEGWDSYGYTF	TRBV29-1	TRBJ1-2
CASSEIRGSLAQETQYF	TRBV27	TRBJ2-5
CSVKGGHFLDEQFF	TRBV29-1	TRBJ2-1
CASSRENSGRANEQFF	TRBV7-9	TRBJ2-1
CASSPGGTSADTQYF	TRBV7-9	TRBJ2-3
CASGQGAGTEAFF	TRBV5-1	TRBJ1-1
CSVRWRSNEKLFF	TRBV20-1	TRBJ1-4
CASSSGAGAKNIQYF	TRBV6-5	TRBJ2-4
CASSFRGGPSYEQYF	TRBV28	TRBJ2-7
CASSQKGSLVNIQYF	TRBV3-1	TRBJ2-4
CASVSGTVNTEAFF	TRBV7-2	TRBJ1-1
CANTGGLGNTIYF	TRBV10-3	TRBJ1-3
CSAPSRGHGELFF	TRBV29-1	TRBJ2-2
CSASAGGPRDTQYF	TRBV20-1	TRBJ2-3
CASRLAGVGNEQFF	TRBV7-2	TRBJ2-1
CASSSVAGGPNEQFF	TRBV5-1	TRBJ2-1
CATSTLDSYSNQPQHF	TRBV15	TRBJ1-5
CASSLVSQGGYEQYF	TRBV7-2	TRBJ2-7
CASSFRTGLSTDTQYF	TRBV21-1	TRBJ2-3
CSARRQGATGELFF	TRBV20-1	TRBJ2-2
CSAARPGTNYLNEQFF	TRBV20-1	TRBJ2-1
CASSQAWFGTSSNQPQHF	TRBV4-3	TRBJ1-5
CATSRETGITEAFF	TRBV15	TRBJ1-1
CSAKQGGGGTQYF	TRBV20-1	TRBJ2-5
CSVDHLKGQFF	TRBV29-1	TRBJ2-1
CASSLTSGAGYNEQFF	TRBV5-5	TRBJ2-1
CASSQDSKGRVNSPLHF	TRBV14	TRBJ1-6